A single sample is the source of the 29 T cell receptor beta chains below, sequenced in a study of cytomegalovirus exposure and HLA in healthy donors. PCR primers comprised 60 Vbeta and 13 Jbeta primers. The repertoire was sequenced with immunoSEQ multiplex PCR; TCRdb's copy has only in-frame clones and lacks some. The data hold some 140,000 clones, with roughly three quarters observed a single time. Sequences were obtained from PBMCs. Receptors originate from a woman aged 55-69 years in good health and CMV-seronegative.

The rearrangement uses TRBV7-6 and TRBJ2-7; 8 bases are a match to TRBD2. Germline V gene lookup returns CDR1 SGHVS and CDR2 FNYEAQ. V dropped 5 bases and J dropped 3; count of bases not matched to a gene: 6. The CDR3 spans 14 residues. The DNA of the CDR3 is TGTGCCAGCAGCCTCGGGGGGGACATCTACGAGCAGTACTTC. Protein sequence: CASSLGGDIYEQYF.

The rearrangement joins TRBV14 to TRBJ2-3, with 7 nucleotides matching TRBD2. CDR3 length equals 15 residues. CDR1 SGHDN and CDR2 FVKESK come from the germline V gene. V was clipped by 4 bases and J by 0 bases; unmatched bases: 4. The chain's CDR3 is CASSLGGGSTDTQYF. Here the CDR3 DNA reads TGTGCCAGCAGCCTGGGGGGAGGGAGCACAGATACGCAGTATTTT.

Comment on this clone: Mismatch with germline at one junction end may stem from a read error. CDR3 sequence (DNA): TGCGCCAGTAGTGAGACAGGCATCGGGCAAGAGACCCAGTACTTC. This codes for CASSETGIGQETQYF. V and J are TRBV10-1 and TRBJ2-5; tentative D call: TRBD1 (6 bases). This CDR3 contains 15 residues. Looked up from germline, CDR1 is WNHNN and CDR2 is SYGVQD (reference sequence).

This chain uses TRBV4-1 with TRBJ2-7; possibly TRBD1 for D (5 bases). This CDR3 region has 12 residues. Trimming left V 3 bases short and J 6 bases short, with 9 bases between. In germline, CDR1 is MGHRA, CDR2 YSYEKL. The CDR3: CASSHLRGEQYF. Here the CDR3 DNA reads TGCGCCAGCAGCCATTTAAGGGGCGAGCAGTACTTC.

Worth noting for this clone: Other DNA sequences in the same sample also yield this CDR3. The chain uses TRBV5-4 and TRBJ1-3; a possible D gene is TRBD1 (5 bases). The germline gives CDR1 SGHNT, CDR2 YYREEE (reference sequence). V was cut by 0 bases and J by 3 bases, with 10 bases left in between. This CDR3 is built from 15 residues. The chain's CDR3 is CASSLAGGNGNTIYF. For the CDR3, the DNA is TGTGCCAGCAGCTTGGCGGGGGGGAATGGAAACACCATATATTTT.

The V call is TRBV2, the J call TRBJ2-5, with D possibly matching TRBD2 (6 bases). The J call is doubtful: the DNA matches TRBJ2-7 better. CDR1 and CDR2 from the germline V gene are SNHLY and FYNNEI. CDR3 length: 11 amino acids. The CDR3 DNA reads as TGTGCCAGCAGTCGGGAGTACGAGCAGTACTTC. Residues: CASSREYEQYF.

CDR3 DNA: TGTGCCATCAGTGCGAGGCTAGCGGGAGACTCCTACAATGAGCAGTTCTTC. It yields the protein CAISARLAGDSYNEQFF. The V call is TRBV10-3, the J call TRBJ2-1; 10 positions match TRBD2. The germline gives CDR1 ENHRY, CDR2 SYGVKD. Trimming cost V 4 bases and J 0 bases; bases outside gene matches: 6. The CDR3 contains 17 residues.

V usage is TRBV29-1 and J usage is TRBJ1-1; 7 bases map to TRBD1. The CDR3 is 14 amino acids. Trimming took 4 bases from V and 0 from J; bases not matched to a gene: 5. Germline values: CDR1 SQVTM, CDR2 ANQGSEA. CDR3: CSVVGRGLNTEAFF. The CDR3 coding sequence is TGCAGCGTTGTCGGGAGGGGGCTGAACACTGAAGCTTTCTTT.

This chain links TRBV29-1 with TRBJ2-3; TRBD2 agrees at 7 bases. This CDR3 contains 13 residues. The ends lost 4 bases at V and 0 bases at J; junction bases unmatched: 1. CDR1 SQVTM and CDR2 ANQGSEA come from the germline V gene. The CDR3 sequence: CSVGGGSTDTQYF. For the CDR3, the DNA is TGCAGCGTTGGCGGGGGAAGCACAGATACGCAGTATTTT.

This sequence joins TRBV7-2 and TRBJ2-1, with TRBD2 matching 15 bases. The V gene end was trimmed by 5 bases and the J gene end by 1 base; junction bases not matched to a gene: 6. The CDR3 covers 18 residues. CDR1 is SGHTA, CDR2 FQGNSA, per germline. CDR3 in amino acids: CASSLTGLAGGSYNEQFF. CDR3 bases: TGTGCCAGCAGCCTCACGGGACTAGCGGGGGGATCCTACAATGAGCAGTTCTTC.

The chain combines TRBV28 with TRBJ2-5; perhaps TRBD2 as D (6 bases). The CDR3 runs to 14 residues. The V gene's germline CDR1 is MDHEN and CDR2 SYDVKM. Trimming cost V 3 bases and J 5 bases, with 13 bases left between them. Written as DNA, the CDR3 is TGTGCCAGCAGTTTTGGAGGGGCTGAGGAGACCCAGTACTTC. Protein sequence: CASSFGGAEETQYF.

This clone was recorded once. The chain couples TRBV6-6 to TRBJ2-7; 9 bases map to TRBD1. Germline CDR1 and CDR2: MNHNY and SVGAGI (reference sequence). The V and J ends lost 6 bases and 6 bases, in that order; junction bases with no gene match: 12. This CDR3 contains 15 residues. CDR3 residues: CASSPGRTGVSEQYF. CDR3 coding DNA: TGTGCCAGCAGCCCGGGAAGGACAGGGGTCTCCGAGCAGTACTTC.

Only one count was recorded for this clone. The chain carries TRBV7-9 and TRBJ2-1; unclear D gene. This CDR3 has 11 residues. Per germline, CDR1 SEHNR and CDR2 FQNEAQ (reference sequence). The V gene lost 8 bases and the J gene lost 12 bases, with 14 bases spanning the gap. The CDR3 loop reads CASDKAPLQFF. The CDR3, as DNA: TGTGCCAGCGATAAAGCCCCATTGCAGTTCTTC.

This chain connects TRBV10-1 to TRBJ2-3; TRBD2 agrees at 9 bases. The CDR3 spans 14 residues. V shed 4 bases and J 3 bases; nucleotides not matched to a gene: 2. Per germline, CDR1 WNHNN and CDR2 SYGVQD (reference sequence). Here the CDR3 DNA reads TGCGCCAGCAGTGGGGGACTAGCAACAGATACGCAGTATTTT. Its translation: CASSGGLATDTQYF.

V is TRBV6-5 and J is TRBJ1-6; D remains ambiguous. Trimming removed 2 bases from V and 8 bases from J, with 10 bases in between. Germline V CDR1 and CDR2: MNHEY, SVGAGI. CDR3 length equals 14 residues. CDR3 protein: CASSYAGRDSPLHF. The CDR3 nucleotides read TGTGCCAGCAGTTACGCCGGGAGGGATTCACCCCTCCACTTT.

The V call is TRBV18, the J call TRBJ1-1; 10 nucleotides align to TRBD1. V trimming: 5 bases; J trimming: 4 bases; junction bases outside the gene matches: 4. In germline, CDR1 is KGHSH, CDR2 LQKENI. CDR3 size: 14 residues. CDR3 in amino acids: CASSWDRGPTEAFF. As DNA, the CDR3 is TGTGCCAGCTCATGGGACAGGGGTCCCACTGAAGCTTTCTTT.

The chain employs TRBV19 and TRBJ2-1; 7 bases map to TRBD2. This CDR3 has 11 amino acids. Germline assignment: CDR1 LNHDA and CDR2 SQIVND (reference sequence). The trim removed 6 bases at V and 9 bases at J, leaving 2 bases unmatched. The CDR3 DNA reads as TGTGCCAGTAGGGGGACTACTGAGCAGTTCTTC. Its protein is CASRGTTEQFF.

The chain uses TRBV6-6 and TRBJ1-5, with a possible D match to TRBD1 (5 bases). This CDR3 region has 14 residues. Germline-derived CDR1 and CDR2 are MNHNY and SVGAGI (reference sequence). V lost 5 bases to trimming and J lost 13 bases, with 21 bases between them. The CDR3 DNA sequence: TGTGCCAGCAGTCCCCATGGGGACTCAGGGTCACAGCATTTT. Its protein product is CASSPHGDSGSQHF.

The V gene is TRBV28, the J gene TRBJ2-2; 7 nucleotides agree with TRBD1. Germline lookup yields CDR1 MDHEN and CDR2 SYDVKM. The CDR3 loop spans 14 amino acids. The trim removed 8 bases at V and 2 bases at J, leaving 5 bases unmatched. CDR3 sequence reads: CASGDSYNTGELFF. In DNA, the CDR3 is TGTGCCAGCGGGGACAGCTATAACACCGGGGAGCTGTTTTTT.

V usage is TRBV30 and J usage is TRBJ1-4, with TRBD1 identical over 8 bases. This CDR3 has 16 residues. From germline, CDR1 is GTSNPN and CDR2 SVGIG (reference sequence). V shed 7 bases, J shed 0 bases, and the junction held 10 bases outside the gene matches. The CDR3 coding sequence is TGTGCCTTATCCCCGGGACAGGTTGCAACTAATGAAAAACTGTTTTTT. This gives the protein CALSPGQVATNEKLFF.

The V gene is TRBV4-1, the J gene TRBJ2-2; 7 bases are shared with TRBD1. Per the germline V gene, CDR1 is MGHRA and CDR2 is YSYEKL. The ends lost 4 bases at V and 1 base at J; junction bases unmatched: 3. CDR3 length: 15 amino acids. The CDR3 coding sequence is TGCGCCAGCAGCCCGACAGGGCAGAACACCGGGGAGCTGTTTTTT. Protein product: CASSPTGQNTGELFF.

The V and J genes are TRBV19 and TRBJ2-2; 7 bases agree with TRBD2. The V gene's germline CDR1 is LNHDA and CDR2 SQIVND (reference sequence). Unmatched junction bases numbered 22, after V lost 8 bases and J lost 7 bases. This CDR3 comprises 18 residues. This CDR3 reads CASSGNPSWGGTVGELFF. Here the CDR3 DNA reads TGTGCCAGTTCCGGGAACCCATCTTGGGGGGGGACCGTCGGGGAGCTGTTTTTT.

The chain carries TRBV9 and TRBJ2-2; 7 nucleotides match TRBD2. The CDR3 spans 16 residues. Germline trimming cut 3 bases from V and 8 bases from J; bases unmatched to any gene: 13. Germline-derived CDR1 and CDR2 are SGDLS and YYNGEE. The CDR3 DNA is TGTGCCAGCAGCGCCCAGCGGGACGCCCCCTTAGGGGAGCTGTTTTTT. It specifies CASSAQRDAPLGELFF.

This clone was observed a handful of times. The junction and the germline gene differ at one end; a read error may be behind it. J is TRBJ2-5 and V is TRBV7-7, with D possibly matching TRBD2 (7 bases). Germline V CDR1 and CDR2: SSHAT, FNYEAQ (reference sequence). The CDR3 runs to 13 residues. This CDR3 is CASSPQGGETQYF. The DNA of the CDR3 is TGTGCTAGCAGCCCACAGGGAGGGGAGACCCAGTACTTC.

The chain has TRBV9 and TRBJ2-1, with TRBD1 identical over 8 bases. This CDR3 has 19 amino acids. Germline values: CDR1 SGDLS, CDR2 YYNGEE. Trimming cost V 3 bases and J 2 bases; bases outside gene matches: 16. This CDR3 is CASSATGATLWGPYNEQFF. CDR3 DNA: TGTGCCAGCAGCGCGACAGGGGCCACTCTATGGGGCCCCTACAATGAGCAGTTCTTC.

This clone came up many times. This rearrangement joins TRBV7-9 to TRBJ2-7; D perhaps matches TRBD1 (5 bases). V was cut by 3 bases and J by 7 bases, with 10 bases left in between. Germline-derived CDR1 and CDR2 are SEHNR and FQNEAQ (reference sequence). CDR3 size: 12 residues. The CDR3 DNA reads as TGTGCCAGCAGCTTTTCCAAGGGGGAGCAGTACTTC. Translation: CASSFSKGEQYF.

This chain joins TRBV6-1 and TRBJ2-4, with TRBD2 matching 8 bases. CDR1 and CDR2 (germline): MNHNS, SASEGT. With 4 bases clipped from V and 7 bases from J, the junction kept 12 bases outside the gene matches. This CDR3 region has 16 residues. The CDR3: CASSVSQLAGQNIQYF. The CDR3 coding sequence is TGTGCCAGCAGTGTGTCCCAGCTAGCGGGTCAGAACATTCAGTACTTC.

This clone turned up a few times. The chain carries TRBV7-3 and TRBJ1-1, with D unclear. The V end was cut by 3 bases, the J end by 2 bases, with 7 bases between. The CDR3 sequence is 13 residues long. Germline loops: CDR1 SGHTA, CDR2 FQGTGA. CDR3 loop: CASSFGPNTEAFF. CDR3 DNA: TGTGCCAGCAGCTTTGGGCCAAACACTGAAGCTTTCTTT.

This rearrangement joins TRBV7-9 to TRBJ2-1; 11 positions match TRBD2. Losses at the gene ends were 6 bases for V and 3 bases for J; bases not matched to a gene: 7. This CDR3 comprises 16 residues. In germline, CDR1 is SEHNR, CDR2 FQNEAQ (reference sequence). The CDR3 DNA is TGTGCCAGCAGTCCTATAGCGGGAGGGGTCTACAATGAGCAGTTCTTC. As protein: CASSPIAGGVYNEQFF.